The rows below give T cell receptor beta chains drawn from one sample of a study of shared clonotypes between healthy human individuals. Clones were sequenced by immunoSEQ multiplex PCR, and TCRdb holds only the in-frame ones, with some missing. The sample comprises some 900,000 clones, roughly 72% of which are singletons, and approximately 1.5% rests with the top ten. Sequencing used memory CD4+ T cells sorted from blood. These receptors originate from a man in his late teens or twenties in good health. CDR3s include the opening cysteine and the closing phenylalanine or tryptophan. A D gene is named only where the DNA matches it firmly. Not every row has a clone size; where given, it reads once, few, many or a size class.

D: TRBD1
size: -
J: TRBJ1-6
V: TRBV4-1
DNA: TGCGCCAGCCAGCGGGACAGGGGACCTCCACCCCTCCACTTT
CDR3: CASQRDRGPPPLHF

D: -
size: -
J: TRBJ2-4
V: TRBV5-4
DNA: TGTGCCAGCAGCTTGTCTGAGTCTGGGGCCAAAAACATTCAGTACTTC
CDR3: CASSLSESGAKNIQYF

D: TRBD1
size: -
J: TRBJ1-1
V: TRBV30
DNA: TGTGCCTGGGCCTGGACAGGCGAGAACACTGAAGCTTTCTTT
CDR3: CAWAWTGENTEAFF

D: -
size: once
J: TRBJ1-2
V: TRBV6-6
DNA: TGTGCCAGCAGCATGGAAAGCTCCCTCTATGGCTACACCTTC
CDR3: CASSMESSLYGYTF

D: -
size: -
J: TRBJ1-1
V: TRBV5-6
DNA: TGTGCCAGCAGCGCCCGGGAGAGGGGCACTGAAGCTTTCTTT
CDR3: CASSARERGTEAFF

D: -
size: -
J: TRBJ2-7
V: TRBV6-5
DNA: TGTGCCAGCAAAAGGGACACTTCCTACTACGAGCAGTACTTC
CDR3: CASKRDTSYYEQYF

D: -
size: -
J: TRBJ2-5
V: TRBV7-2
DNA: TGTGCCAGCAGCCCTCGTAGGCGGGCGGCACCCCAAGAGACCCAGTACTTC
CDR3: CASSPRRRAAPQETQYF

D: TRBD2
size: -
J: TRBJ2-7
V: TRBV4-3
DNA: TGCGCCAGCAGCCGGGACCGGACTAGCGGGACCTACGAGCAGTACTTC
CDR3: CASSRDRTSGTYEQYF

D: TRBD1
size: -
J: TRBJ1-2
V: TRBV30
DNA: TGTGCCTGGACCAAAAGGGACAGCAATGGCTACACCTTC
CDR3: CAWTKRDSNGYTF

D: -
size: few
J: TRBJ1-1
V: TRBV11-3
DNA: TGTGCCAGCAGCTTGAGGAGATTCACTGAAGCTTTCTTT
CDR3: CASSLRRFTEAFF

D: TRBD1
size: -
J: TRBJ2-2
V: TRBV19
DNA: TGTGCCAGTCAGTCCCCGGGACAGGGGGCAACCGGGGAGCTGTTTTTT
CDR3: CASQSPGQGATGELFF

D: TRBD2
size: once
J: TRBJ2-5
V: TRBV9
DNA: TGTGCCAGCAGCGTAGTGCTAGCGGGGATCGAGACCCAGTACTTC
CDR3: CASSVVLAGIETQYF

D: TRBD1
size: few
J: TRBJ2-6
V: TRBV27
DNA: TGTGCCAGCAGCCACAACAGGGGCCCTGGGGCCAACGTCCTGACTTTC
CDR3: CASSHNRGPGANVLTF

D: -
size: -
J: TRBJ1-5
V: TRBV19
DNA: TGTGCCAGTACCTCCCTGGAAGGAGCCCAGCATTTT
CDR3: CASTSLEGAQHF

D: -
size: -
J: TRBJ2-5
V: TRBV7-7
DNA: TGTGCTAGCAGCCAATATTCAAAAGAGACCCAGTACTTC
CDR3: CASSQYSKETQYF

D: TRBD2
size: -
J: TRBJ2-5
V: TRBV5-5
DNA: TGTGCCAGCAGCTTGGCCCTAGCGGGGGGAGCGGAGACCCAGTACTTC
CDR3: CASSLALAGGAETQYF

D: -
size: -
J: TRBJ1-1
V: TRBV12-2
DNA: TGTGCAAGTCGCTCCCAGGGGGCTGAGAACACTGAAGCTTTCTTT
CDR3: CASRSQGAENTEAFF

D: -
size: -
J: TRBJ2-6
V: TRBV7-9
DNA: TGTGCCAGCATCCAAGGGCAAGCTGGGGCCAACGTCCTGACTTTC
CDR3: CASIQGQAGANVLTF

D: -
size: -
J: TRBJ2-5
V: TRBV28
DNA: TGTGCCAGCAGCCCTTGGGAACAAGAGACCCAGTACTTC
CDR3: CASSPWEQETQYF

D: TRBD1
size: few
J: TRBJ1-1
V: TRBV18
DNA: TGTGCCAGCTCACCCCGACAGGGCGGGAACACTGAAGCTTTCTTT
CDR3: CASSPRQGGNTEAFF

D: TRBD2
size: once
J: TRBJ2-5
V: TRBV11-2
DNA: TGTGCCAGCAGCTTCACTAGCGGGAGGCCACAAGAGACCCAGTACTTC
CDR3: CASSFTSGRPQETQYF

D: -
size: few
J: TRBJ2-7
V: TRBV2
DNA: TGTGCCAGCAGGCTCGAGGCCCTAGGTTTCGGCGAGCAGTACTTC
CDR3: CASRLEALGFGEQYF

D: TRBD2
size: -
J: TRBJ2-5
V: TRBV28
DNA: TGTGCCAGCAGCCTTGGCAGCGGGGGGTTCGTGGAGACCCAGTACTTC
CDR3: CASSLGSGGFVETQYF

D: TRBD2
size: -
J: TRBJ2-1
V: TRBV10-3
DNA: TGTGCCATCAGCAGCACAGTAGCGGGAGGCTCCTACAATGAGCAGTTCTTC
CDR3: CAISSTVAGGSYNEQFF

D: -
size: -
J: TRBJ2-1
V: TRBV7-9
DNA: TGTGCCAGCAGCTTACGGTCCAGGGGCGAAGGGAATGAGCAGTTCTTC
CDR3: CASSLRSRGEGNEQFF

D: -
size: -
J: TRBJ1-1
V: TRBV6-1
DNA: TGTGCCAGCAGTGAAGCGCTTCCGGGTCGGATCGGGTTCACTGAAGCTTTCTTT
CDR3: CASSEALPGRIGFTEAFF

D: -
size: -
J: TRBJ1-2
V: TRBV30
DNA: TGTGCCTGGAGTGTAACGGCAGGTTATGGCTACACCTTC
CDR3: CAWSVTAGYGYTF

D: -
size: -
J: TRBJ2-3
V: TRBV10-1
DNA: TGCGCCAGCAGTGGAAGTTCCCTCCGCACAGATACGCAGTATTTT
CDR3: CASSGSSLRTDTQYF

D: TRBD1
size: -
J: TRBJ1-5
V: TRBV6-5
DNA: TGTGCCAGCAGTCCGGGACAGACTCTTTATCAGCCCCAGCATTTT
CDR3: CASSPGQTLYQPQHF

D: TRBD1
size: -
J: TRBJ1-6
V: TRBV4-1
DNA: TGCGCCAGCAGCCAGATACCACCGGGACAGTTAAATTCACCCCTCCACTTT
CDR3: CASSQIPPGQLNSPLHF

D: TRBD2
size: -
J: TRBJ2-7
V: TRBV7-2
DNA: TGTGCCAGCAGCTTGGGACTAGCCAATACAGCCTACGAGCAGTACTTC
CDR3: CASSLGLANTAYEQYF

D: TRBD2
size: -
J: TRBJ2-7
V: TRBV28
DNA: TGTGCCAGCAGTAGACTAGCGGGTGCAAACTACGAGCAGTACTTC
CDR3: CASSRLAGANYEQYF

D: -
size: -
J: TRBJ2-7
V: TRBV9
DNA: TGTGCCAGCAGCGTAAGGGCAGGGCAAAACTACGAGCAGTACTTC
CDR3: CASSVRAGQNYEQYF

D: -
size: -
J: TRBJ1-4
V: TRBV19
DNA: TGTGCCAGTAGTGGCAGCCTAAATGAAAAACTGTTTTTT
CDR3: CASSGSLNEKLFF